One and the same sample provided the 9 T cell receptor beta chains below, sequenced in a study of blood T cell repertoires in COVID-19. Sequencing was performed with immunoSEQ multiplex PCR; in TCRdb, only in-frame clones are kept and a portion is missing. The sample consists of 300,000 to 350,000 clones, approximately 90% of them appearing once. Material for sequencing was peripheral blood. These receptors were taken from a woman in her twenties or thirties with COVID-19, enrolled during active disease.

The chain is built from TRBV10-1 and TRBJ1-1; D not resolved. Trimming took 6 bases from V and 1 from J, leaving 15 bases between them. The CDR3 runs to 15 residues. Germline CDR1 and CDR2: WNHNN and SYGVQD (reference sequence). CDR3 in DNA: TGCGCCAGCAGACCGGGGTCCGCGCCGAACACTGAAGCTTTCTTT. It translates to CASRPGSAPNTEAFF.

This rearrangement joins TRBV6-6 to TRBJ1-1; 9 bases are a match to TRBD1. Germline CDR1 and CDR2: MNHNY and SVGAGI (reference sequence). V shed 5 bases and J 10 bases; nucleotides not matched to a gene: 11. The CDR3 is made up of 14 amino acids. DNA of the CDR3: TGTGCCAGCAGTAAAGAGACAGGGGGGGTCGCAGCTTTCTTT. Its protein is CASSKETGGVAAFF.

Here the CDR3 DNA reads TGCGCCAGCAGCCTAGGGACAGAGGGAGCTAATGAAAAACTGTTTTTT. This encodes CASSLGTEGANEKLFF. This sequence joins TRBV5-1 and TRBJ1-4; 7 nucleotides line up with TRBD1. The CDR3 totals 16 residues. Germline CDR1 and CDR2: SGHRS and YFSETQ. Unmatched junction bases numbered 9, after V lost 4 bases and J lost 3 bases.

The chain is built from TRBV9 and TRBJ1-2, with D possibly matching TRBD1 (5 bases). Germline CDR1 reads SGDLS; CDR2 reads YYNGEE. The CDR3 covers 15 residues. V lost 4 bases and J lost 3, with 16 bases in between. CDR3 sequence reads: CASSTTTVADYGYTF. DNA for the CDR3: TGTGCCAGCAGCACCACGACAGTAGCCGACTATGGCTACACCTTC.

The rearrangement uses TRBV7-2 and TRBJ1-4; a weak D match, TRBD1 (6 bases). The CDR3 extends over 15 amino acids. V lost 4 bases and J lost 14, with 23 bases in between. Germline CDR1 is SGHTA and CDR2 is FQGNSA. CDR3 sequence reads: CASSYRPSQGRRLFF. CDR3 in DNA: TGTGCCAGCAGCTACCGCCCATCACAGGGTCGGCGCCTGTTTTTT.

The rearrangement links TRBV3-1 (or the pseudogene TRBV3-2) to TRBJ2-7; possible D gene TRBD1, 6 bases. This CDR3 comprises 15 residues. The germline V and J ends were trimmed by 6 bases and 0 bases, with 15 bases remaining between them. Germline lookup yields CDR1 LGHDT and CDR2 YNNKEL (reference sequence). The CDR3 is CASSSGTTISYEQYF. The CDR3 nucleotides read TGTGCCAGCAGTTCCGGGACAACCATCTCCTACGAGCAGTACTTC.

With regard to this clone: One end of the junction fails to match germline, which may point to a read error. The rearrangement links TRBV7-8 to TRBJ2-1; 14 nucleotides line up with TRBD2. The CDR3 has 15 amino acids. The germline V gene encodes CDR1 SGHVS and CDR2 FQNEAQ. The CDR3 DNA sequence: TGTGCCGGCAGCCCCCGGACTAGCGGGAGGAATGAGCAGTTCTTC. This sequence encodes CAGSPRTSGRNEQFF.

This CDR3 is CASRVLADITDTQYF. In nucleotides, the CDR3 is TGTGCCAGCAGGGTTCTAGCGGACATCACAGATACGCAGTATTTT. This chain joins TRBV9 and TRBJ2-3; 7 positions match TRBD2. CDR3 length: 15 residues. The V and J ends lost 5 bases and 2 bases, in that order; junction bases with no gene match: 8. Germline CDR1 SGDLS, CDR2 YYNGEE.

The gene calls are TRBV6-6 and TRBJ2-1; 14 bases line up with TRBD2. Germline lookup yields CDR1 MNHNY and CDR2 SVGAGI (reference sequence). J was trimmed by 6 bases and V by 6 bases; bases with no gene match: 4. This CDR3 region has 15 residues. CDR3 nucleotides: TGTGCCAGCAGGCCGGGACTAGCGGGAGCCAATGAGCAGTTCTTC. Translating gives CASRPGLAGANEQFF.